Listed below are T cell receptor beta chains from one sample, sequenced in a study of lymphopenia after photon versus proton radiotherapy. TCRdb's table, derived via immunoSEQ multiplex PCR, lists solely in-frame clones and lacks some. There are about 29,000 clones in the sample; around 90% occur only once, and 50% lies in the top ten. The sample was peripheral blood, taken from a patient treated with proton-based radiotherapy. All receptors derive from an older woman with cholangiocarcinoma. Some clones in this sample may be carry-over from other donors' samples. CDR3s include the opening cysteine and the closing phenylalanine or tryptophan. The D gene is left open where the match is weak. The size of a clone is reported for some rows only, either as once, few or many, or as a class for expanded clones.

J | V | size | D | CDR3 | DNA
TRBJ1-4 | TRBV4-1 | . | . | CASSQGEANEKLFF | TGCGCCAGCAGCCAAGGGGAAGCTAATGAAAAACTGTTTTTT
TRBJ2-7 | TRBV9 | . | . | CASSVGSSSYEQYF | TGTGCCAGCAGCGTAGGCAGCAGCTCCTACGAGCAGTACTTC
TRBJ1-4 | TRBV30 | . | . | CAWSEPGRGRTNEKLFF | TGTGCCTGGAGTGAACCCGGCAGGGGACGGACTAATGAAAAACTGTTTTTT
TRBJ2-3 | TRBV6-5 | . | TRBD2 | CASSLAGGSNTQYF | TGTGCCAGCAGCCTAGCGGGAGGTTCTAATACGCAGTATTTT
TRBJ2-5 | TRBV11-2 | . | . | CASSSQETQYF | TGTGCCAGCAGCTCTCAAGAGACCCAGTACTTC
TRBJ2-7 | TRBV6-5 | . | TRBD1 | CASSSGTGLREQYF | TGTGCCAGCAGTTCGGGGACAGGGCTTCGGGAGCAGTACTTC
TRBJ2-7 | TRBV18 | once | . | CASSPNYGGEQYF | TGTGCCAGCTCACCGAATTATGGGGGCGAGCAGTACTTC
TRBJ1-2 | TRBV19 | . | . | CASIESATLAGYGYTF | TGTGCCAGTATCGAGTCCGCAACGCTAGCTGGGTATGGCTACACCTTC
TRBJ2-1 | TRBV5-8 | . | . | CASRRLRLTTMNEQFF | TGTGCCAGCAGGAGACTGCGACTAACTACCATGAATGAGCAGTTCTTC
TRBJ1-6 | TRBV6-6 | . | . | CASSYSSLGAGSPLHF | TGTGCCAGCAGTTACTCGTCCTTGGGCGCAGGTTCACCCCTCCACTTT
TRBJ2-5 | TRBV29-1 | . | . | CSVEVSTRETQYF | TGCAGCGTTGAGGTCTCTACGAGAGAGACCCAGTACTTC
TRBJ2-5 | TRBV5-1 | . | TRBD1 | CASSSRQGVSQYF | TGCGCCAGCAGCTCACGACAGGGGGTGTCCCAGTACTTC
TRBJ2-7 | TRBV5-1 | . | TRBD1 | CASSMAGTGGDEQYF | TGCGCCAGCAGCATGGCTGGGACAGGGGGGGACGAGCAGTACTTC
TRBJ2-7 | TRBV6-1 | . | TRBD1 | CASSSRDRINEQYF | TGTGCCAGCAGTTCCCGGGACAGGATCAACGAGCAGTACTTC
TRBJ1-4 | TRBV19 | . | . | CASTPGASYEKLFF | TGTGCCAGTACCCCAGGGGCGTCCTACGAAAAACTGTTTTTT
TRBJ2-2 | TRBV11-2 | . | . | CASSRPLSTGELFF | TGTGCCAGCAGCCGACCCCTAAGCACCGGGGAGCTGTTTTTT
TRBJ1-5 | TRBV30 | . | . | CAWSAEVNQPQHF | TGTGCCTGGAGTGCGGAGGTCAATCAGCCCCAGCATTTT
TRBJ2-5 | TRBV9 | few | . | CASSVGRYGRRDETQYF | TGTGCCAGCAGCGTAGGCAGGTATGGGCGCCGAGATGAGACCCAGTACTTC
TRBJ2-7 | TRBV7-9 | . | TRBD2 | CASSLRTSGFREQYF | TGTGCCAGCAGCTTAAGAACTAGCGGGTTCCGCGAGCAGTACTTC
TRBJ2-3 | TRBV7-3 | once | TRBD2 | CASSFGTSGSTDTQYF | TGTGCCAGCAGCTTCGGGACTAGCGGAAGCACAGATACGCAGTATTTT
TRBJ1-2 | TRBV5-5 | . | . | CASSWTGTGISNYGYTF | TGTGCCAGCAGCTGGACCGGGACGGGGATTTCTAACTATGGCTACACCTTC
TRBJ1-1 | TRBV7-3 | . | . | CASSSGTVPNTEAFF | TGTGCCAGCAGCTCTGGCACAGTACCGAACACTGAAGCTTTCTTT
TRBJ2-7 | TRBV7-2 | . | . | CASSFTGLNEQYF | TGTGCCAGCAGCTTCACGGGACTGAACGAGCAGTACTTC
TRBJ2-7 | TRBV7-9 | . | . | CASSRAGAHEQYF | TGTGCCAGCAGCCGGGCAGGGGCCCACGAGCAGTACTTC
TRBJ2-7 | TRBV25-1 | . | TRBD2 | CASSESGGRVYEQYF | TGTGCCAGCAGTGAATCGGGGGGAAGAGTCTACGAGCAGTACTTC
TRBJ2-1 | TRBV19 | . | TRBD1 | CASSLYGQGLSYNEQFF | TGTGCCAGTAGTCTCTACGGACAGGGACTCTCCTACAATGAGCAGTTCTTC
TRBJ2-1 | TRBV19 | . | TRBD1 | CASIFPGTGNEQFF | TGTGCCAGTATCTTCCCCGGGACAGGCAATGAGCAGTTCTTC
TRBJ2-5 | TRBV2 | . | . | CASSEALDWETQYF | TGTGCCAGCAGTGAAGCGCTCGATTGGGAGACCCAGTACTTC
TRBJ1-4 | TRBV7-2 | . | . | CASRPKGLPNEKLFF | TGTGCCAGCAGACCTAAAGGACTGCCTAATGAAAAACTGTTTTTT
TRBJ2-3 | TRBV4-2 | . | . | CASSRGISGSPGADTQYF | TGTGCCAGCAGCCGCGGGATTAGCGGGTCGCCAGGGGCGGATACGCAGTATTTT
TRBJ2-3 | TRBV27 | . | . | CASSKYGRGLGTDTQYF | TGTGCCAGCAGCAAATATGGTCGGGGGCTGGGCACAGATACGCAGTATTTT
TRBJ2-1 | TRBV6-5 | . | . | CASSYSGATYNEQFF | TGTGCCAGCAGTTACTCGGGAGCGACATACAATGAGCAGTTCTTC
TRBJ2-2 | TRBV7-2 | . | . | CASRLTQGNTGELFF | TGTGCCAGCAGACTTACACAGGGGAACACCGGGGAGCTGTTTTTT
TRBJ2-1 | TRBV7-9 | . | . | CASSFTGVMYEQFF | TGTGCCAGCAGCTTTACCGGTGTTATGTATGAGCAGTTCTTC
TRBJ1-1 | TRBV4-1 | . | . | CASSQVGGTEAFF | TGCGCCAGCAGCCAAGTCGGGGGCACTGAAGCTTTCTTT
TRBJ2-7 | TRBV5-1 | . | TRBD1 | CASSLAAGTGAYEQYF | TGCGCCAGCAGCTTGGCGGCCGGGACAGGAGCCTACGAGCAGTACTTC
TRBJ2-5 | TRBV9 | . | TRBD2 | CASSVREWGGFQETQYF | TGTGCCAGCAGCGTTCGGGAGTGGGGGGGTTTCCAAGAGACCCAGTACTTC
TRBJ2-6 | TRBV7-2 | . | . | CASSRDSGANVLTF | TGTGCCAGCTCACGGGACTCTGGGGCCAACGTCCTGACTTTC
TRBJ2-1 | TRBV28 | . | . | CASSLGSGPYNEQFF | TGTGCCAGCAGTTTGGGCAGCGGGCCGTACAATGAGCAGTTCTTC
TRBJ1-2 | TRBV11-3 | . | . | CASSLTAVYGYTF | TGTGCCAGCAGCTTAACAGCAGTATATGGCTACACCTTC
TRBJ1-3 | TRBV5-1 | once | . | CASSLGPTSGNTIYF | TGCGCCAGCAGCCTCGGACCGACCTCTGGAAACACCATATATTTT
TRBJ2-7 | TRBV2 | . | . | CASSEAYQGMDLVQYF | TGTGCCAGCAGTGAAGCATATCAGGGAATGGATCTTGTGCAGTACTTC
TRBJ2-1 | TRBV5-1 | . | . | CASSSYREDNEQFF | TGCGCCAGCAGCTCGTACAGGGAAGACAATGAGCAGTTCTTC
TRBJ2-7 | TRBV19 | . | TRBD2 | CASTASGYSSYEQYF | TGTGCCAGTACCGCTAGCGGGTATAGCTCCTACGAGCAGTACTTC
TRBJ2-3 | TRBV5-1 | . | TRBD2 | CASSLPGLAFTDTQYF | TGCGCCAGCAGCTTGCCGGGACTAGCGTTCACAGATACGCAGTATTTT
TRBJ2-4 | TRBV18 | . | . | CASSPLPSAPTDKNIQYF | TGTGCCAGCTCACCATTGCCTTCGGCCCCTACGGACAAAAACATTCAGTACTTC
TRBJ2-5 | TRBV30 | . | . | CAWRLPLAGKETQYF | TGTGCCTGGCGCTTACCCCTGGCGGGGAAAGAGACCCAGTACTTC
TRBJ1-1 | TRBV2 | . | . | CASSGTANTEAFF | TGTGCCAGCAGTGGTACAGCGAACACTGAAGCTTTCTTT
TRBJ1-5 | TRBV6-1 | . | . | CASSESQPQHF | TGTGCCAGCAGTGAATCACAGCCCCAGCATTTT
TRBJ2-3 | TRBV15 | . | . | CATSRDLGNEQYF | TGTGCCACCAGCAGAGATCTGGGAAATGAGCAGTATTTT
TRBJ1-2 | TRBV2 | . | . | CASSTGRRSGYTF | TGTGCCAGCAGCACAGGGAGGAGGTCTGGCTACACCTTC
TRBJ1-1 | TRBV18 | . | . | CASSLSAEKEAFF | TGTGCCAGCTCGCTCTCGGCTGAGAAGGAAGCTTTCTTT
TRBJ1-2 | TRBV7-9 | . | . | CASTEDSRKGYTF | TGTGCCAGCACCGAGGACAGCCGAAAAGGCTACACCTTC
TRBJ2-1 | TRBV2 | . | . | CASITGNYNEQFF | TGTGCCAGCATAACGGGGAACTACAATGAGCAGTTCTTC
TRBJ1-2 | TRBV27 | few | . | CASSLLGQVVGGYTF | TGTGCCAGCAGTTTATTGGGGCAGGTGGTGGGGGGCTACACCTTC
TRBJ2-3 | TRBV9 | once | . | CASSVDSPYTDTQYF | TGTGCCAGCAGCGTAGACTCTCCTTACACAGATACGCAGTATTTT
TRBJ2-3 | TRBV5-5 | once | TRBD2 | CASSPRLAGVVTQYF | TGTGCCAGCAGCCCCCGACTAGCGGGAGTGGTTACGCAGTATTTT
TRBJ2-2 | TRBV25-1 | . | TRBD1 | CAATGGPGELFF | TGTGCCGCCACAGGGGGCCCCGGGGAGCTGTTTTTT